Included here is one TCR beta chain sequence, with context. This entry is derived from a study of blood T cell repertoires in COVID-19. The CDR3 totals 15 residues. Losses at the gene ends were 6 bases for V and 0 bases for J; bases not matched to a gene: 5. CDR1 is ENHRY and CDR2 is SYGVKD in the germline V gene. Sequenced by immunoSEQ multiplex PCR; TCRdb stores in-frame clones only, minus some. The sample holds approximately 150,000 clones, 80% to 90% seen once. The sequencing sample was made of peripheral blood. V gene TRBV10-3 combines with J gene TRBJ2-1; 7 bases match TRBD1. The source of this sequence is a human donor in a cohort sampled during active COVID-19. CDR3 bases: TGTGCCATCAGACCGACAGGGAGCTCCTACAATGAGCAGTTCTTC. The encoded protein is CAIRPTGSSYNEQFF.